The T cell receptor beta chain under discussion was sequenced for a study of blood T cell repertoires in COVID-19. CDR1 is SGHRS, CDR2 YFSETQ, per germline. The CDR3 has 14 amino acids. Trimming took 3 bases from V and 0 from J, leaving 7 bases between them. This clone appeared a single time. The assay was immunoSEQ multiplex PCR, and TCRdb's table has in-frame clones only and misses some. Of about 380,000 clones listed, about 88% were seen once; the top ten hold approximately 3.1%. This sequence was found in a woman under 40 who had recovered from COVID-19. The sequenced sample consisted of PBMCs or T cells enriched from blood (not recorded which). The J gene is TRBJ1-3, the V gene TRBV5-1, with D unresolved. CDR3 sequence reads: CASSSQSSGNTIYF. DNA for the CDR3: TGCGCCAGCAGCTCACAGAGCTCTGGAAACACCATATATTTT. Based on the CDR3 plus reference TRBV5-1 and TRBJ1-3, the full variable domain is KAGVTQTPRYLIKTRGQQVTLSCSPISGHRSVSWYQQTPGQGLQFLFEYFSETQRNKGNFPGRFSGRQFSNSRSEMNVSTLELGDSALYLCASSSQSSGNTIYFGEGSWLTVV.